The T cell receptor (beta chain) described here comes from a study of blood T cell repertoires in COVID-19. Study context: T cells, B-cell-depleted T cells, or PBMCs supplied cDNA or gDNA.

This clone has more than one count but fewer than ten. Data came from immunoSEQ multiplex PCR; TCRdb stores just in-frame clones and leaves some out. This table holds about 88,000 clones, about 87% found once. The germline gives CDR1 ENHRY, CDR2 SYGVKD. The CDR3 is 12 residues long. Trimming took 3 bases from V and 2 from J, leaving 5 bases between them. The J gene is TRBJ2-7, the V gene TRBV10-3, with no clear D. The sample comprised peripheral blood. The TCR was taken from an elderly man with acute or convalescent COVID-19. This CDR3 is CAISDRTYEQYF. CDR3 bases: TGTGCCATCAGTGACAGAACCTACGAGCAGTACTTC.